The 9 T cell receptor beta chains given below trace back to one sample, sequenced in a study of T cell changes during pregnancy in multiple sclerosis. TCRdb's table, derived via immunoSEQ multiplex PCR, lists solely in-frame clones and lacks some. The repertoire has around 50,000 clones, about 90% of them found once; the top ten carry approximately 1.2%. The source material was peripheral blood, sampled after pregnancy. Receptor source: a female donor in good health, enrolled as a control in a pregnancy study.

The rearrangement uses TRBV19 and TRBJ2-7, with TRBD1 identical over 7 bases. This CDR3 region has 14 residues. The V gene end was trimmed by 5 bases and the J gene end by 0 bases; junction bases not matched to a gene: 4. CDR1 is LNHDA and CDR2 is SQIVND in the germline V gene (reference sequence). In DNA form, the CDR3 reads TGTGCCAGTAGTGGACAGGTCGCCTCCTACGAGCAGTACTTC. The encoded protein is CASSGQVASYEQYF. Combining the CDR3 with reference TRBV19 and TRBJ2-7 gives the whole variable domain DGGITQSPKYLFRKEGQNVTLSCEQNLNHDAMYWYRQDPGQGLRLIYYSQIVNDFQKGDIAEGYSVSREKKESFPLTVTSAQKNPTAFYLCASSGQVASYEQYFGPGTRLTVT.

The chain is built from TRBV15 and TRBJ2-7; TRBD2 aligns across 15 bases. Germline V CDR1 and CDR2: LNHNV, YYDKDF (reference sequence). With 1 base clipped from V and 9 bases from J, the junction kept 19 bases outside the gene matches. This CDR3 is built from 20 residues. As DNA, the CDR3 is TGTGCCACCAGCAGAGTAGCAATTCCGGGACTAGCGGGAGGTAGGCTCGGGCAGTACTTC. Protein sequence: CATSRVAIPGLAGGRLGQYF.

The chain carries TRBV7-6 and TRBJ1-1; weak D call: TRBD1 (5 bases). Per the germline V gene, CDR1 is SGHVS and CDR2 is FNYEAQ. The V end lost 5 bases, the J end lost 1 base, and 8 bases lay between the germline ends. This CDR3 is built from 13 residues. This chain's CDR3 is CASSRGRNTEAFF. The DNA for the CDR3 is TGTGCCAGCAGCCGGGGGAGGAACACTGAAGCTTTCTTT. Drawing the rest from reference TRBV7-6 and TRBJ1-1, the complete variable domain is GAGVSQSPRYKVTKRGQDVALRCDPISGHVSLYWYRQALGQGPEFLTYFNYEAQQDKSGLPNDRFSAERPEGSISTLTIQRTEQRDSAMYRCASSRGRNTEAFFGQGTRLTVV.

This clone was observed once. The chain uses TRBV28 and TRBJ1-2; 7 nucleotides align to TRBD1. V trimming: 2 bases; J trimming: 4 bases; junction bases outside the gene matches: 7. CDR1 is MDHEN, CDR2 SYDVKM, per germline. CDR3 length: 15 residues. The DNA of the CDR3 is TGTGCCAGCAGTTTAACAGGGCAGGGGGGCTATGGCTACACCTTC. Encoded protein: CASSLTGQGGYGYTF.

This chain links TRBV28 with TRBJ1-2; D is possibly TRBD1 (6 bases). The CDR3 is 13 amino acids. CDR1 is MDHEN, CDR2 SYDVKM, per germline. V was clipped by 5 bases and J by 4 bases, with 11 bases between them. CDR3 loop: CASSPTGSYGYTF. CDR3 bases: TGTGCCAGCAGTCCGACAGGCTCCTATGGCTACACCTTC.

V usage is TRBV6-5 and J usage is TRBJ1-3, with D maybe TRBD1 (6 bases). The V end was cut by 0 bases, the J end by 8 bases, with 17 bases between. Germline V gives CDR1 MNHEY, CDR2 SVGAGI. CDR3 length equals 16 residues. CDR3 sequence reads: CASSYSKDRRADTIYF. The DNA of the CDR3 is TGTGCCAGCAGTTACTCGAAAGACAGGCGAGCTGACACCATATATTTT.

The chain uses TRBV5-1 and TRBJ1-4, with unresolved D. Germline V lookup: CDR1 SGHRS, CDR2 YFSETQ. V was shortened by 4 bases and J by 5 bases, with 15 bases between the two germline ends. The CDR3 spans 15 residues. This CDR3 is CASSIWAGSNEKLFF. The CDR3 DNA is TGCGCCAGCAGCATCTGGGCAGGTTCGAATGAAAAACTGTTTTTT.

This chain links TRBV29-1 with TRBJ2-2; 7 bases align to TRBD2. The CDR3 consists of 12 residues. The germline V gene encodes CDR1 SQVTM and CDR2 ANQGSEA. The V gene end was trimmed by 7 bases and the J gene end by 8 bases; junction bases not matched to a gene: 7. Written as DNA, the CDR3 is TGCAGCGGACGCCAAGCGGGGGGGGAGCTGTTTTTT. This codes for CSGRQAGGELFF.

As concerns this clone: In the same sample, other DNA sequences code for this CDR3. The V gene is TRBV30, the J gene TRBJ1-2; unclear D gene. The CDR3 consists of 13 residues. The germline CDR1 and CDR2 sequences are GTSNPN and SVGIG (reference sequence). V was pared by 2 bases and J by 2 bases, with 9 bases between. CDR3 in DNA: TGTGCCTGGAGTAGAGGCAAGAACTATGGCTACACCTTC. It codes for CAWSRGKNYGYTF.